This TCR beta chain is from a study of T cells in localized non-small cell lung cancer. General study points: Because researchers sequenced only one region of the tumor, heterogeneity is still possible. Clonality of T cells reached its maximum in uninvolved adjacent lung, surpassing tumor. There was an association of higher blood T cell density with longer overall survival.

In the case of this clone: Its antigen is currently unknown.

The V and J ends lost 0 bases and 0 bases respectively, with 3 bases between them. This CDR3 has 15 amino acids. Germline lookup yields CDR1 LNHDA and CDR2 SQIVND (reference sequence). TCRdb's copy holds only in-frame clones and misses some; the assay was immunoSEQ multiplex PCR. There are about 2,700 clones in the sample; more than 25% occur only once, and approximately 8% lies in the top ten. The sample was lung tumor tissue, taken before any cancer treatment. V is TRBV19 and J is TRBJ2-6; D unclear. This TCR was sampled from a man between 40 and 70 years old with stage II squamous cell lung carcinoma. Here the CDR3 reads CASSIESSGANVLTF. The CDR3 coding sequence is TGTGCCAGTAGTATAGAGAGCTCTGGGGCCAACGTCCTGACTTTC.